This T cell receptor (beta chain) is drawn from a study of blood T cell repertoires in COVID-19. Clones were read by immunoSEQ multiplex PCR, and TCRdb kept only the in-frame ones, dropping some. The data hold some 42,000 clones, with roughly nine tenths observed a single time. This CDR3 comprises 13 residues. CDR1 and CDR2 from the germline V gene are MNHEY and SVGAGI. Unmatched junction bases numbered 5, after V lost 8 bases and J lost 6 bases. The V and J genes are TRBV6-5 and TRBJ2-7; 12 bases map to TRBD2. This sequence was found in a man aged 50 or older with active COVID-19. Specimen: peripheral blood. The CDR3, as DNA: TGTGCCAGCCAGACTAGCGGGAGTGGCGAGCAGTACTTC. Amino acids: CASQTSGSGEQYF.